This T cell receptor beta chain stems from a study of blood T cell repertoires in COVID-19. Assay used: immunoSEQ multiplex PCR; TCRdb lists only in-frame clones, some missing. The table shows under 300,000 clones, with more than 80% occurring only once. The sequenced sample consisted of peripheral blood. The receptor's source is a man aged 25-40 years who had recovered from COVID-19.

CDR3 protein: CASSLGGLGLNYGYTF. The CDR3 nucleotides read TGCGCCAGCAGCTTGGGAGGGTTGGGACTTAACTATGGCTACACCTTC. The chain joins TRBV5-1 to TRBJ1-2; the D gene is possibly TRBD1 (5 bases). In germline, CDR1 is SGHRS, CDR2 YFSETQ. The CDR3 length is 16 residues. Trimming stripped 0 bases from V and 1 base from J, with 13 bases between.